Described below is a single T cell receptor (beta chain) sequence and its context. What it binds is unknown. Naive CD8 cells lacked CD45RO, underwent positive selection for CCR7 and left out terminally differentiated effector memory CD45RA+ cells. The sample belongs to a study of shared clonotypes between healthy human individuals. As for the study in general: Every donor yielded three CD4 naive, three CD4 memory, two CD8 naive and one CD8 memory plate.

With 2 bases removed from V and 0 bases from J, the gap between germline ends came to 10 bases. Per germline, CDR1 SGHAT and CDR2 FQNNGV. The CDR3 covers 15 residues. Measured with immunoSEQ multiplex PCR; TCRdb has only the in-frame clones, and not every one. The sample carries 2 million or so clones, about 95% recorded once. Study-wide results and limits: Some naive CD4 clonotypes, around 5%, turned up in common across a handful of donors. Sampling included only blood; tissue repertoires likely differ.

Sequencing used naive CD8+ T cells sorted from blood. The clonotype comes from a man between 18 and 35 years old in good health. V is TRBV11-2 and J is TRBJ1-1, with D hard to call. The CDR3 here is CASSLTPLMNTEAFF. In nucleotides, the CDR3 is TGTGCCAGCAGCTTAACTCCCCTGATGAACACTGAAGCTTTCTTT. Using reference TRBV11-2 and TRBJ1-1 for the parts outside the CDR3, the full variable domain is EAGVAQSPRYKIIEKRQSVAFWCNPISGHATLYWYQQILGQGPKLLIQFQNNGVVDDSQLPKDRFSAERLKGVDSTLKIQPAKLEDSAVYLCASSLTPLMNTEAFFGQGTRLTVV.